A selection of T cell receptor beta chains follows, all from one sample in a study of T cell responses to AZD1222 COVID-19 vaccine. Assay used: immunoSEQ multiplex PCR; TCRdb lists only in-frame clones, some missing. The sample contains roughly 70,000 clones, about 88% of which appear only once. This sample comprised peripheral blood, obtained 28 days after the second dose of the MenACWY control vaccine. Receptors were obtained from an adult who received the MenACWY meningococcal vaccine as a control. The CDR3 runs from the conserved cysteine through the conserved F or W. The D gene is left open where the match is weak. A row's size may be missing; if present it is once, few, many or a size class.

CDR3nt: TGCGCCAGCAGCTCCACCCTGTCGGATACGCAGTATTTT; CDR3aa: CASSSTLSDTQYF; v_gene: TRBV5-1; d_gene: NA; abundance: NA; j_gene: TRBJ2-3
CDR3nt: TGTGCCTGGAGTGTACTCTCTGCGGGTCAGGCGGGGGGCTACACCTTC; CDR3aa: CAWSVLSAGQAGGYTF; v_gene: TRBV30; d_gene: NA; abundance: NA; j_gene: TRBJ1-2
CDR3nt: TGTGCCAGCAGTGATCACCGGGACGTCTCCTACAATGAGCAGTTCTTC; CDR3aa: CASSDHRDVSYNEQFF; v_gene: TRBV2; d_gene: NA; abundance: few; j_gene: TRBJ2-1
CDR3nt: TGTGCCACCGAGAGTTTGGGTCACACTGAAGCTTTCTTT; CDR3aa: CATESLGHTEAFF; v_gene: TRBV3-1/TRBV3-2; d_gene: NA; abundance: NA; j_gene: TRBJ1-1
CDR3nt: TGTGCCAGCAGTCCTGCGAACTCGAAGGGTGCCCCTGAAGCTTTCTTT; CDR3aa: CASSPANSKGAPEAFF; v_gene: TRBV6-6; d_gene: NA; abundance: NA; j_gene: TRBJ1-1
CDR3nt: TGTGCCAGCCAGGACGGGCAGCTATCCTACGAGCAGTACTTC; CDR3aa: CASQDGQLSYEQYF; v_gene: TRBV2; d_gene: NA; abundance: NA; j_gene: TRBJ2-7
CDR3nt: TGTGCCAGTGGCAAGTTGGACTCACCCCTCCACTTT; CDR3aa: CASGKLDSPLHF; v_gene: TRBV19; d_gene: NA; abundance: NA; j_gene: TRBJ1-6
CDR3nt: TGTGCCAGCTCACGGGGGCCTAGCGCAGATACGCAGTATTTT; CDR3aa: CASSRGPSADTQYF; v_gene: TRBV18; d_gene: NA; abundance: NA; j_gene: TRBJ2-3
CDR3nt: TGTGCCAGCAGTGGCGCCGGGACACAAAAGGGAGGGGAGCAGTTCTTC; CDR3aa: CASSGAGTQKGGEQFF; v_gene: TRBV6-6; d_gene: NA; abundance: NA; j_gene: TRBJ2-1
CDR3nt: TGTGCCAGCAGTGGTTTTCCCCCGGAGGTTTCACCCCTCCACTTT; CDR3aa: CASSGFPPEVSPLHF; v_gene: TRBV2; d_gene: NA; abundance: NA; j_gene: TRBJ1-6
CDR3nt: TGCGCCAGCAGTGAGTCTGGGCTAGCGGGGGGTTCGAAGACCCAGTACTTC; CDR3aa: CASSESGLAGGSKTQYF; v_gene: TRBV10-1; d_gene: TRBD2; abundance: NA; j_gene: TRBJ2-5
CDR3nt: TGTGCCAGCAGTATAGGGACTAGCGGGTCCTACGAGCAGTACTTC; CDR3aa: CASSIGTSGSYEQYF; v_gene: TRBV11-2; d_gene: TRBD2; abundance: few; j_gene: TRBJ2-7
CDR3nt: TGCGCCAGCAGCCAACCCCGGGACAGAAGCTACGAGCAGTACTTC; CDR3aa: CASSQPRDRSYEQYF; v_gene: TRBV4-1; d_gene: TRBD1; abundance: NA; j_gene: TRBJ2-7
CDR3nt: TGTGCCTGGAGTTCGGGATTATACGAAAAACTGTTTTTT; CDR3aa: CAWSSGLYEKLFF; v_gene: TRBV30; d_gene: NA; abundance: NA; j_gene: TRBJ1-4
CDR3nt: TGTGCCAGCAGCGCCCGGACAGGTCCAGTGGGAAACACCATATATTTT; CDR3aa: CASSARTGPVGNTIYF; v_gene: TRBV9; d_gene: TRBD1; abundance: NA; j_gene: TRBJ1-3
CDR3nt: TGTGCCAGCAGCCTTCTTGGGACAGGGGCCTATGGCTACACCTTC; CDR3aa: CASSLLGTGAYGYTF; v_gene: TRBV9; d_gene: TRBD1; abundance: NA; j_gene: TRBJ1-2
CDR3nt: TGTGCCTTCAACAGGGTAGGGACCGGGGAGCTGTTTTTT; CDR3aa: CAFNRVGTGELFF; v_gene: TRBV30; d_gene: NA; abundance: NA; j_gene: TRBJ2-2
CDR3nt: TGTGCCAGCAGCGAAAGGCAGGGGGCGGCCTATGGCTACACCTTC; CDR3aa: CASSERQGAAYGYTF; v_gene: TRBV7-2; d_gene: TRBD1; abundance: NA; j_gene: TRBJ1-2
CDR3nt: TGTGCCAGCAGCCCGACGGCCACGGGCACCGGGGAGCTGTTTTTT; CDR3aa: CASSPTATGTGELFF; v_gene: TRBV5-4; d_gene: NA; abundance: NA; j_gene: TRBJ2-2
CDR3nt: TGTGCCAGCAGGACGACAGATAGCTCTGGAAACACCATATATTTT; CDR3aa: CASRTTDSSGNTIYF; v_gene: TRBV6-5; d_gene: NA; abundance: NA; j_gene: TRBJ1-3
CDR3nt: TGTGCCAGCAAACCACAGAGGCCGGCAGATACGCAGTATTTT; CDR3aa: CASKPQRPADTQYF; v_gene: TRBV6-5; d_gene: NA; abundance: NA; j_gene: TRBJ2-3
CDR3nt: TGTGCCAGCAGTGTGCAGGGCGGCGGAAATCAGCCCCAGCATTTT; CDR3aa: CASSVQGGGNQPQHF; v_gene: TRBV2; d_gene: NA; abundance: NA; j_gene: TRBJ1-5
CDR3nt: TGTGCCAGTAGTGGGGCTAGCGGGGGGGTCTTCCAAGAGACCCAGTACTTC; CDR3aa: CASSGASGGVFQETQYF; v_gene: TRBV19; d_gene: TRBD2; abundance: NA; j_gene: TRBJ2-5
CDR3nt: TGCGCCAGCAGCCATTCCCTAGTGGGCGGGGGGGCCGTGGAGCAGTTCTTC; CDR3aa: CASSHSLVGGGAVEQFF; v_gene: TRBV4-3; d_gene: TRBD2; abundance: NA; j_gene: TRBJ2-1
CDR3nt: TGCGCCAGCAGCCAAGATCCCCGTACCTACAATGAGCAGTTCTTC; CDR3aa: CASSQDPRTYNEQFF; v_gene: TRBV4-3; d_gene: NA; abundance: NA; j_gene: TRBJ2-1
CDR3nt: TGCGCCAGCAGCCAAGGAGGGGGGAGAGGGAATGAAAAACTGTTTTTT; CDR3aa: CASSQGGGRGNEKLFF; v_gene: TRBV4-3; d_gene: NA; abundance: NA; j_gene: TRBJ1-4
CDR3nt: TGTGCCAGCAGTCCTGGGGGACAGGGGGCGTATGAGCAGTTCTTC; CDR3aa: CASSPGGQGAYEQFF; v_gene: TRBV28; d_gene: TRBD1; abundance: NA; j_gene: TRBJ2-1
CDR3nt: TGTGCCAGCAGCTCGCCAATTGACAGGGGGAATGGCTACACCTTC; CDR3aa: CASSSPIDRGNGYTF; v_gene: TRBV12-1; d_gene: NA; abundance: once; j_gene: TRBJ1-2
CDR3nt: TGTGCCAGCAGCTTTAGCGGGGGGCTGAGCACAGATACGCAGTATTTT; CDR3aa: CASSFSGGLSTDTQYF; v_gene: TRBV7-2; d_gene: TRBD2; abundance: NA; j_gene: TRBJ2-3
CDR3nt: TGTGCCAGCAGCCAAGATTTCCTGGGCTACACCTTC; CDR3aa: CASSQDFLGYTF; v_gene: TRBV3-1/TRBV3-2; d_gene: NA; abundance: NA; j_gene: TRBJ1-2
CDR3nt: TGTGCCAGCAGTTGGACAGGAAATAGCAATCAGCCCCAGCATTTT; CDR3aa: CASSWTGNSNQPQHF; v_gene: TRBV27; d_gene: TRBD1; abundance: NA; j_gene: TRBJ1-5
CDR3nt: TGTGCCAGCAGTCCCTCCGGGACGGGGGGCTACGAGCAGTACTTC; CDR3aa: CASSPSGTGGYEQYF; v_gene: TRBV28; d_gene: TRBD2; abundance: NA; j_gene: TRBJ2-7
CDR3nt: TGTGCCACTTGGACAGGCGATGAAAAACTGTTTTTT; CDR3aa: CATWTGDEKLFF; v_gene: TRBV28; d_gene: TRBD1; abundance: NA; j_gene: TRBJ1-4
CDR3nt: TGTGCCAGCAGAAGGGGAAATCAGCCCCAGCATTTT; CDR3aa: CASRRGNQPQHF; v_gene: TRBV28; d_gene: NA; abundance: NA; j_gene: TRBJ1-5
CDR3nt: TGTGCCAGCAGCAAAAGGTCTAATCAGCCCCAGCATTTT; CDR3aa: CASSKRSNQPQHF; v_gene: TRBV21-1; d_gene: NA; abundance: NA; j_gene: TRBJ1-5
CDR3nt: TGTGCCTGGAGTCCTACTAACCAGCCCCAGCATTTT; CDR3aa: CAWSPTNQPQHF; v_gene: TRBV30; d_gene: NA; abundance: NA; j_gene: TRBJ1-5
CDR3nt: TGTGCCAGCAGCGGGACAGGGGGACGCAATCAGCCCCAGCATTTT; CDR3aa: CASSGTGGRNQPQHF; v_gene: TRBV6-2/TRBV6-3; d_gene: TRBD1; abundance: NA; j_gene: TRBJ1-5
CDR3nt: TGCGCCAGCAGCCAAGATCGGCAGGGATCAGGAAACACCATATATTTT; CDR3aa: CASSQDRQGSGNTIYF; v_gene: TRBV4-3; d_gene: NA; abundance: NA; j_gene: TRBJ1-3
CDR3nt: TGTGCCTGGAGTAAGCACTCGAACACTGAAGCTTTCTTT; CDR3aa: CAWSKHSNTEAFF; v_gene: TRBV30; d_gene: NA; abundance: once; j_gene: TRBJ1-1
CDR3nt: TGCGCCAGCAGCCCAGTCCCCGGGGAGCTGTTTTTT; CDR3aa: CASSPVPGELFF; v_gene: TRBV5-1; d_gene: NA; abundance: medium-sized; j_gene: TRBJ2-2
CDR3nt: TGCGCCAGCAGCAGGGGCGGGACAGGTTTCAATGAGCAGTTCTTC; CDR3aa: CASSRGGTGFNEQFF; v_gene: TRBV5-1; d_gene: TRBD1; abundance: NA; j_gene: TRBJ2-1
CDR3nt: TGTGCCAGCAGCCAGGGATATCAGCCCCAGCATTTT; CDR3aa: CASSQGYQPQHF; v_gene: TRBV28; d_gene: NA; abundance: NA; j_gene: TRBJ1-5
CDR3nt: TGTGCCAGCAGCCAAGACAATCATGGCTACACCTTC; CDR3aa: CASSQDNHGYTF; v_gene: TRBV3-1/TRBV3-2; d_gene: NA; abundance: NA; j_gene: TRBJ1-2
CDR3nt: TGTGCCAGCAGTCCACAGGGGAACTCACCCCTCCACTTT; CDR3aa: CASSPQGNSPLHF; v_gene: TRBV12-3/TRBV12-4; d_gene: TRBD1; abundance: NA; j_gene: TRBJ1-6
CDR3nt: TGTGCCAGCGCAGGGGGCGCTGGAAACACCATATATTTT; CDR3aa: CASAGGAGNTIYF; v_gene: TRBV5-4; d_gene: TRBD1; abundance: once; j_gene: TRBJ1-3
CDR3nt: TGTGCCAGCAGGAGAGCGGGGTTTGGCACAGATACGCAGTATTTT; CDR3aa: CASRRAGFGTDTQYF; v_gene: TRBV6-5; d_gene: TRBD2; abundance: NA; j_gene: TRBJ2-3